This T cell receptor (beta chain) was identified during a study of shared clonotypes between healthy human individuals. Whole-study findings and limits: Clonotype sharing among donors was thought likely to change with sequencing depth.

Generated by immunoSEQ multiplex PCR, the TCRdb table keeps only in-frame clones and is missing some. Here the sample spans 2 million to 3 million clones, over 85% being singletons. Trimming removed 0 bases from V and 6 bases from J, with 6 bases in between. Germline lookup yields CDR1 SSHAT and CDR2 FNYEAQ (reference sequence). CDR3 length: 13 amino acids. For this clone: The antigen is unknown.

The chain has TRBV7-7 and TRBJ2-1; possible D gene TRBD2, 5 bases. This sequence originates from a man between 18 and 35 years old in good health. Some clones in this sample may be carry-over from other donors' samples. Sequencing was carried out using naive CD4+ T cells from PBMCs. Subset indicated: CD45RA+ positively selected. The CDR3 coding sequence is TGTGCCAGCAGCTTAGCAGGGAGCAATGAGCAGTTCTTC. The encoded protein is CASSLAGSNEQFF.